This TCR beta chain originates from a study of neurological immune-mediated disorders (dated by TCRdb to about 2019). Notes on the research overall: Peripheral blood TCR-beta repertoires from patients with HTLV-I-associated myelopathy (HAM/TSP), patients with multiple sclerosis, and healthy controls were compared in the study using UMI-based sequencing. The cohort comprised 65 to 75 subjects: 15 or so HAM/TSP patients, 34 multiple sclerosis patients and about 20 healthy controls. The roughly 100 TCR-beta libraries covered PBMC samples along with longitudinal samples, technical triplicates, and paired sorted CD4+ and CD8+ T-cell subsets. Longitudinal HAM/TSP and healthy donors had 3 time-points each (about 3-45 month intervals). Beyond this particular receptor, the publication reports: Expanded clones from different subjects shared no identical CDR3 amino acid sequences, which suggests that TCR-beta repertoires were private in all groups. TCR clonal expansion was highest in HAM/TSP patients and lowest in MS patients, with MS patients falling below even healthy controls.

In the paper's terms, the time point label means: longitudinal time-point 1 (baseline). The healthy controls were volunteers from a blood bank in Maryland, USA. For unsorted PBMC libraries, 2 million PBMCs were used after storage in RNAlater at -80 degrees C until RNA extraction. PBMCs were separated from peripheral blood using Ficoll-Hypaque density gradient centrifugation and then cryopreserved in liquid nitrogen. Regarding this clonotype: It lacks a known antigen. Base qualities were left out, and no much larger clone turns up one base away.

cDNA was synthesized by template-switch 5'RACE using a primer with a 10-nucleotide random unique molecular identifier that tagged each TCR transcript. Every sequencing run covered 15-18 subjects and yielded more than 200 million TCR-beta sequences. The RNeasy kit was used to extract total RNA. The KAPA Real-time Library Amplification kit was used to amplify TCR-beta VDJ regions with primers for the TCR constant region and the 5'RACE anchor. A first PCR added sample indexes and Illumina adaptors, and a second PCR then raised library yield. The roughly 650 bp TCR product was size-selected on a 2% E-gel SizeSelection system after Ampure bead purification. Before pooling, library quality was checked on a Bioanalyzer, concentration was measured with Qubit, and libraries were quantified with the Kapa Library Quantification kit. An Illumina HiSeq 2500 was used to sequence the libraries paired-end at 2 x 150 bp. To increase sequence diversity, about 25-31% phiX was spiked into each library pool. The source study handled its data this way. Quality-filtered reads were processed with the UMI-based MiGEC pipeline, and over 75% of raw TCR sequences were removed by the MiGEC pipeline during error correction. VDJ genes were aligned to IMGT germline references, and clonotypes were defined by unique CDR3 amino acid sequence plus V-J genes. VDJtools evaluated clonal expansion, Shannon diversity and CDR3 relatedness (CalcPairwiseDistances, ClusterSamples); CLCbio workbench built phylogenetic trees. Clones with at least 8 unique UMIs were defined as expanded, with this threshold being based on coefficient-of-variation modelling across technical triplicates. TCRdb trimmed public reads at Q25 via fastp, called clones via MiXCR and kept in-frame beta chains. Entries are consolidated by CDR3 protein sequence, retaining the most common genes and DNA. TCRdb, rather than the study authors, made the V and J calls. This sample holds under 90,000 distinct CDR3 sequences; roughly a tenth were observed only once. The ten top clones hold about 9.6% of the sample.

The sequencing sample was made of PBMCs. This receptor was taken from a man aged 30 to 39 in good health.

The CDR3 protein is CASSLGDEKKTEAFF. The DNA sequence is TGTGCCAGCAGCTTAGGGGACGAAAAGAAGACTGAAGCTTTCTTT. This chain is built from TRBV7-9 and TRBJ1-1, and the D gene may be TRBD1, 5 bases matching. The V end loses 1 base and the J end loses 5 bases, and a stretch of 14 bases separates them. The germline V gene (reference sequence) gives CDR1 as SEHNR and CDR2 as FQNEAQ. The CDR3, cysteine through phenylalanine, is 15 amino acids long. The sequence is cut down to CDR3 DNA, 45 bases in frame from base 1.